This record looks at one TCR beta chain sequence and its context. The antigen remains unidentified. The data were obtained in a study of follicular helper T cells after annual influenza vaccination. About the research overall: Across the 2013-2014, 2014-2015 and 2015-2016 vaccination seasons, some subjects were resampled. Study conclusions and caveats: Recurrent ICOS+CD38+ cTfh clonotypes included tetramer and AIM influenza-specific ones.

TCRdb's copy holds only in-frame clones and misses some; the assay was immunoSEQ multiplex PCR. The sample consists of roughly 9,600 clones, about four fifths of them appearing once. The time point: 2013-2014 season, 7 days after vaccination. Sorted blood CD4 subsets were sequenced before and after adults received seasonal inactivated influenza vaccine. This CDR3 has 15 residues. With 3 bases clipped from V and 5 bases from J, the junction kept 8 bases outside the gene matches. CDR1 and CDR2 from the germline V gene are SGHNT and YYREEE (reference sequence). V gene TRBV5-4 combines with J gene TRBJ2-5; 9 bases are a match to TRBD1. The sample was CXCR5- memory CD4+ T cells sorted from blood, taken 7 days after influenza vaccination. The source is an adult who received the influenza vaccine. The CDR3 DNA reads as TGTGCCAGCAGCTCACGGACAGGGGAATCGGAGACCCAGTACTTC. Translation: CASSSRTGESETQYF. The entire variable domain, with the rest obtained from reference TRBV5-4 and TRBJ2-5, is as follows: ETGVTQSPTHLIKTRGQQVTLRCSSQSGHNTVSWYQQALGQGPQFIFQYYREEENGRGNFPPRFSGLQFPNYSSELNVNALELDDSALYLCASSSRTGESETQYFGPGTRLLVL.